The sequence of this T cell receptor beta chain was determined in a study of cytomegalovirus exposure and HLA in healthy donors. Turning to this clone: Antigen unknown.

Overall study results and limits: As was reported, the HLA-A and HLA-B alleles of most subjects were accurately predicted from TCR beta sequences.

The PCR ran on 60 Vbeta and 13 Jbeta primers. Clones were read by immunoSEQ multiplex PCR, and TCRdb kept only the in-frame ones, dropping some. Of about 160,000 clones listed, about 65% are singletons. Everyone who donated was a healthy bone marrow donor. Nominally healthy donors were sampled, though unrecorded immune exposures were likely. V was clipped by 0 bases and J by 4 bases, with 6 bases between them. The CDR3 contains 14 residues. From germline, CDR1 is PRHDT and CDR2 FYEKMQ (reference sequence). This sequence joins TRBV13 and TRBJ1-4; unclear D gene. Input material: PBMCs. This sequence was found in a woman in her twenties or thirties in good health and CMV-seronegative. Here the CDR3 reads CASSLGQNNEKLFF. CDR3 bases: TGTGCCAGCAGCTTAGGACAGAATAATGAAAAACTGTTTTTT.